The 5 T cell receptor beta chains reported below all come from one sample, sequenced in a study of long-term antiretroviral therapy in people with HIV. Assay version v3.0 of immunoSEQ was used, and it was run at survey level. Sequencing was performed with immunoSEQ multiplex PCR; in TCRdb, only in-frame clones are kept and a portion is missing. The sample includes tens of thousands of clones, roughly 96% of them seen just once. The sample was unsorted PBMCs, taken 3.7 years after starting antiretroviral therapy. The receptors come from a woman aged 45-65 years with HIV.

The chain couples TRBV5-4 to TRBJ2-3; TRBD1 matches at 7 bases. Losses at the gene ends were 0 bases for V and 2 bases for J; bases not matched to a gene: 9. CDR1 is SGHNT, CDR2 YYREEE, per germline (reference sequence). The CDR3 sequence is 17 residues long. The CDR3 DNA sequence: TGTGCCAGCAGCTTGGAGACAAAGACAGGGTTCACAGATACGCAGTATTTT. Protein: CASSLETKTGFTDTQYF.

J is TRBJ2-5 and V is TRBV6-1; 8 positions match TRBD1. The CDR3 contains 16 residues. After removal of 3 bases from V and 4 bases from J, the junction contained 10 bases not matched to a gene. Germline lookup yields CDR1 MNHNS and CDR2 SASEGT. The CDR3 nucleotides are TGTGCCAGCAGTGATATGGCCTTCAGGGGGCGAGAGACCCAGTACTTC. The encoded protein is CASSDMAFRGRETQYF.

The chain is built from TRBV5-1 and TRBJ1-3; perhaps TRBD1 as D (5 bases). Germline V gene lookup returns CDR1 SGHRS and CDR2 YFSETQ. V dropped 4 bases and J dropped 2 bases, with 13 bases sitting between them. This CDR3 contains 15 residues. For the CDR3, the DNA is TGCGCCAGCAGCCCAAGGGACGGAGCTGGAAACACCATATATTTT. Translation gives CASSPRDGAGNTIYF.

The sample holds one count of this clone. The chain has TRBV30 and TRBJ2-7, with D perhaps matching TRBD1 (6 bases). Trimming stripped 2 bases from V and 9 bases from J, with 17 bases between. The CDR3 totals 13 residues. Germline CDR1 GTSNPN, CDR2 SVGIG (reference sequence). CDR3 DNA: TGTGCCTGGAGTCCGAATACAGGGTCAACGCAGTACTTC. Amino acids: CAWSPNTGSTQYF.

This clone was counted a single time. This sequence joins TRBV19 and TRBJ1-5; tentative D call: TRBD1 (5 bases). Looked up from germline, CDR1 is LNHDA and CDR2 is SQIVND (reference sequence). This CDR3 spans 14 amino acids. V shed 1 base and J shed 4 bases, with 8 bases lying between them. The DNA of the CDR3 is TGTGCCAGTAGTATAGGACAGAGGAATCAGCCCCAGCATTTT. Protein product: CASSIGQRNQPQHF.